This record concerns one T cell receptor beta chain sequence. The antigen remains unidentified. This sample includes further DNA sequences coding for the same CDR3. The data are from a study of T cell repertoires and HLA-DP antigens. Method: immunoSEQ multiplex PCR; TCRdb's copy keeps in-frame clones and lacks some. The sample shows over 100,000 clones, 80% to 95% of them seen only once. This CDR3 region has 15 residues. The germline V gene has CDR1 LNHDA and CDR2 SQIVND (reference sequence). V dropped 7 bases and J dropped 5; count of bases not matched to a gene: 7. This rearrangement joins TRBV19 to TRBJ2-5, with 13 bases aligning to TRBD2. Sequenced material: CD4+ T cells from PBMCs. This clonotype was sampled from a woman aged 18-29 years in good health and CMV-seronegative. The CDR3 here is CASTRTSGGRETQYF. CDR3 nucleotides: TGTGCCAGTACCAGGACTAGCGGGGGACGGGAGACCCAGTACTTC.